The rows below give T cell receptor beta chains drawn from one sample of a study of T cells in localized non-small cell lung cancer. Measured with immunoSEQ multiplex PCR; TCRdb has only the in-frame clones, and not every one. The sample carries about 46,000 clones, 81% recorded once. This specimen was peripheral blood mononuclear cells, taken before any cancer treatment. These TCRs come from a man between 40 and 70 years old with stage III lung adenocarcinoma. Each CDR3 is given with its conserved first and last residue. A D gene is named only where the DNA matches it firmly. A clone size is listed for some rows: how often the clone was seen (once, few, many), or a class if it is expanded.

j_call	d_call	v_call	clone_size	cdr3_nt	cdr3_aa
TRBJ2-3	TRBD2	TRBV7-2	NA	TGTGCCAGCAGCTTAGAAGCGGGACTACGCACAGATACGCAGTATTTT	CASSLEAGLRTDTQYF
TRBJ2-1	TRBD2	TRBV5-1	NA	TGCGCCAGCAGCTTGGATCCCTCTAGCGGGATTGAGCAGTTCTTC	CASSLDPSSGIEQFF
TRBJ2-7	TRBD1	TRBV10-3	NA	TGTGCCATCAGTGATTCCAGGACAGGAATACCCTACGAGCAGTACTTC	CAISDSRTGIPYEQYF
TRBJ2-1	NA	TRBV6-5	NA	TGTGCCAGCAGTTACGAATTCAGGGCGGACGAGCAGTTCTTC	CASSYEFRADEQFF
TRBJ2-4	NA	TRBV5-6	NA	TGTGCCAGCAGCTTGGCGGGGGTCAGGGGATACATTCAGTACTTC	CASSLAGVRGYIQYF
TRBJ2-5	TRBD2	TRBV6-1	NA	TGTGCCAGCAGTGCCCTAGCGGGGCTCCAAGAGACCCAGTACTTC	CASSALAGLQETQYF
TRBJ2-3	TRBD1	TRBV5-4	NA	TGTGCCAGCAGCCGGGGACAGGGGTCTTCTAGCGCAGATACGCAGTATTTT	CASSRGQGSSSADTQYF
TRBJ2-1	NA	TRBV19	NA	TGTGCCAGTAGTCCCGGGGGCTATAATGAGCAGTTCTTC	CASSPGGYNEQFF
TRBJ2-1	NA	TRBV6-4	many	TGTGCCAGCAGCCCGGGTCCTGAGCACAATGAGCAGTTCTTC	CASSPGPEHNEQFF
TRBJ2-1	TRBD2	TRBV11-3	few	TGTGCCAGCAGCTTAGAATCTAGCGGGGGTCAGGGCAATGAGCAGTTCTTC	CASSLESSGGQGNEQFF
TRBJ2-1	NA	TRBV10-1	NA	TGCGCCAGCAGTGAGGACCGGGGATGGGATAATGAGCAGTTCTTC	CASSEDRGWDNEQFF
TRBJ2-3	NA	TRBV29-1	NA	TGCAGCGTTGGTGGGACCCGCACAGATACGCAGTATTTT	CSVGGTRTDTQYF
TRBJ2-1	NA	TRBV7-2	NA	TGTGCCAGCAGCGCTTATGGCCCCCTAGCTCAATCCCCCTTAAATGAGCAGTTCTTC	CASSAYGPLAQSPLNEQFF
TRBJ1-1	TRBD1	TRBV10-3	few	TGTGCCATCAGTGAGTCAGGGGCAGGGGGCACTGAAGCTTTCTTT	CAISESGAGGTEAFF
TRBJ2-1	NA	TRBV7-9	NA	TGTGCCAGCAGTCCCGGGACGAACTCCTACAATGAGCAGTTCTTC	CASSPGTNSYNEQFF
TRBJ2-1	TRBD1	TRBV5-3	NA	TGTGCCAGAAGCACCGGACAGGGATCCACTGAGCAGTTCTTC	CARSTGQGSTEQFF
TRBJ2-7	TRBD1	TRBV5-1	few	TGCGCCAGCGCCTGGACAGGGGGCGCTTATGCCTACGAGCAGTACTTC	CASAWTGGAYAYEQYF
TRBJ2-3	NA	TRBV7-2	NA	TGTGCCAGCAGCCCCGAAGAGGAGTCTGGAGATACGCAGTATTTT	CASSPEEESGDTQYF
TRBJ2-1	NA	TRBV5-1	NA	TGCGCCAGCAGCCCCCCAAGGACAGCAGACAATGAGCAGTTCTTC	CASSPPRTADNEQFF
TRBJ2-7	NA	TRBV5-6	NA	TGTGCCAGCAGCTGGGGGGCCCACTACGAGCAGTACTTC	CASSWGAHYEQYF
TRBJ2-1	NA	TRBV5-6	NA	TGTGCCAGCAGCTTATGGACGCTCGGGAATGAGCAGTTCTTC	CASSLWTLGNEQFF
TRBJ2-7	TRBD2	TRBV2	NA	TGTGCCAGCAGCTACGGACTAGCGGGTGAATACGAGCAGTACTTC	CASSYGLAGEYEQYF
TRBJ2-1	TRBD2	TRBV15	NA	TGTGCCACCAGCGGTAGCGGGGAGCAGTTCTTC	CATSGSGEQFF
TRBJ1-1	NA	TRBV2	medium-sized	TGTGCCAGCTGTAACGTGGGCGCTGAAGCTTTCTTT	CASCNVGAEAFF
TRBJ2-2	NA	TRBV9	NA	TGTGCCAGCAGCGCCCGGAACACCGGGGAGCTGTTTTTT	CASSARNTGELFF
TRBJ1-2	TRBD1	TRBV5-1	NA	TGCGCCAGCAGCCTGGCGGACAGGGAGTATGGCTACACCTTC	CASSLADREYGYTF
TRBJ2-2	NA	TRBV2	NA	TGTGCCAGCAGTGTCGGGAACACCGGGGAGCTGTTTTTT	CASSVGNTGELFF
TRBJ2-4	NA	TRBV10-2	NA	TGCGCCAGCAGCAGTCCCTTAGCCAAAAACATTCAGTACTTC	CASSSPLAKNIQYF
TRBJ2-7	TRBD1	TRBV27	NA	TGTGCCAGCAGGAAGGACAGGGGATCCTACGAGCAGTACTTC	CASRKDRGSYEQYF
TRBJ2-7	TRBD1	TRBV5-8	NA	TGTGCCAGCAGCTGGACAGGGGTAGAGCTCGAGCAGTACTTC	CASSWTGVELEQYF
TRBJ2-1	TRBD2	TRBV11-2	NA	TGTGCCAGCAGCTTAGTTAGCGGGGGAGCCTACAATGAGCAGTTCTTC	CASSLVSGGAYNEQFF
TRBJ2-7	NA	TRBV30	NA	TGTGCCTGGAGTCTTCCTGGGGGAAGGCAGTACTTC	CAWSLPGGRQYF
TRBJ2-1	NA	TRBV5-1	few	TGCGCCAGCAGCCCTGGCCCTAGTCCCAATGAGCAGTTCTTC	CASSPGPSPNEQFF
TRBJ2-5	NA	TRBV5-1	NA	TGCGCCAGCAGCACCGGACGGGACGGGCCCCAGTACTTC	CASSTGRDGPQYF
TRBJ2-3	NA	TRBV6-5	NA	TGTGCCAGCCAAGGGGCGGCGGATACGCAGTATTTT	CASQGAADTQYF
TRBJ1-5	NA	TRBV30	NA	TGTGCCTGGAGTGTAGGAACGAGTTCCCGGGGGCCCCAGCATTTT	CAWSVGTSSRGPQHF
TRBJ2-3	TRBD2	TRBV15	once	TGTGCCACCAGCGGACTAGCGGGGGGGGGAGATACGCAGTATTTT	CATSGLAGGGDTQYF
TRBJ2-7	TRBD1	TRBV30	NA	TGTGCCTGCCGAAGACAGGGGAACGAGCAGTACTTC	CACRRQGNEQYF
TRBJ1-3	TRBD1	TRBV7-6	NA	TGTGCCAGCAGCTCGACAGGGGCTGCTCTAGGAAACACCATATATTTT	CASSSTGAALGNTIYF
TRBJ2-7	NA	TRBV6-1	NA	TGTGCCAGCAATCAGAACAGGAACTACGAGCAGTACTTC	CASNQNRNYEQYF
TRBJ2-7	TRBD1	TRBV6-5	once	TGTGCCAGCACCAGGGGGCTCCCTTCCTATGAGCAGTACTTC	CASTRGLPSYEQYF
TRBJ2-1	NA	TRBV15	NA	TGTGCCACCAGCAGAGATTGGGGCAATGAGCAGTTCTTC	CATSRDWGNEQFF
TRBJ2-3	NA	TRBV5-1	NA	TGCGCCAGCAGCTTGGCCAGGGGGGTAGGGCTCCCAGATACGCAGTATTTT	CASSLARGVGLPDTQYF
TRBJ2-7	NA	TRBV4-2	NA	TGTGCCAGCAGCTTGACCAGCTCCTACGAGCAGTACTTC	CASSLTSSYEQYF
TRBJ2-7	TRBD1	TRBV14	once	TGTGCCAGCAGCCAAATTCAACAGGGGAGGCAGTACTTC	CASSQIQQGRQYF
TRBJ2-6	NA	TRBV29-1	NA	TGCAGCGTTGACGAGGGGGCTGGGGCCAACGTCCTGACTTTC	CSVDEGAGANVLTF
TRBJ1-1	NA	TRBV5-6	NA	TGTGCCAGCGAACCCCTCAAGGCGAACACTGAAGCTTTCTTT	CASEPLKANTEAFF
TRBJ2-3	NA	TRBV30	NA	TGTGCCTGGACTTCTCTTGGACTGAGAAGCACAGATACGCAGTATTTT	CAWTSLGLRSTDTQYF
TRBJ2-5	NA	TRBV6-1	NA	TGTGCCAGCATGGCTTGGGCCTACCAAGAGACCCAGTACTTC	CASMAWAYQETQYF
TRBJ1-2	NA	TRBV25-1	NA	TGTGCCAGCAGTGAAGGGGACGGCTATGGCTACACCTTC	CASSEGDGYGYTF
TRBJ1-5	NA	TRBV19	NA	TGTGCCAGTAGTATAGCAGCAGGAACACCGGGCAATCAGCCCCAGCATTTT	CASSIAAGTPGNQPQHF
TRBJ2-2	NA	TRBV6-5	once	TGTGCCAGCAGTTACTTCGCGGCAGGCACCGGGGAGCTGTTTTTT	CASSYFAAGTGELFF
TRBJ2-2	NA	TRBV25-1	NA	TGTGCCAGCAGTGATTTGGCCAGGGGTCGAGACGGGGAGCTGTTTTTT	CASSDLARGRDGELFF
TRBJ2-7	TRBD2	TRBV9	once	TGTGCCAGCAGCGTAGCTAGCGGGGGCCACTCTGCCTACGAGCAGTACTTC	CASSVASGGHSAYEQYF
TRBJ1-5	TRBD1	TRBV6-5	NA	TGTGCCAGCAGCTGGACAGGGGGCGATCAGCCCCAGCATTTT	CASSWTGGDQPQHF